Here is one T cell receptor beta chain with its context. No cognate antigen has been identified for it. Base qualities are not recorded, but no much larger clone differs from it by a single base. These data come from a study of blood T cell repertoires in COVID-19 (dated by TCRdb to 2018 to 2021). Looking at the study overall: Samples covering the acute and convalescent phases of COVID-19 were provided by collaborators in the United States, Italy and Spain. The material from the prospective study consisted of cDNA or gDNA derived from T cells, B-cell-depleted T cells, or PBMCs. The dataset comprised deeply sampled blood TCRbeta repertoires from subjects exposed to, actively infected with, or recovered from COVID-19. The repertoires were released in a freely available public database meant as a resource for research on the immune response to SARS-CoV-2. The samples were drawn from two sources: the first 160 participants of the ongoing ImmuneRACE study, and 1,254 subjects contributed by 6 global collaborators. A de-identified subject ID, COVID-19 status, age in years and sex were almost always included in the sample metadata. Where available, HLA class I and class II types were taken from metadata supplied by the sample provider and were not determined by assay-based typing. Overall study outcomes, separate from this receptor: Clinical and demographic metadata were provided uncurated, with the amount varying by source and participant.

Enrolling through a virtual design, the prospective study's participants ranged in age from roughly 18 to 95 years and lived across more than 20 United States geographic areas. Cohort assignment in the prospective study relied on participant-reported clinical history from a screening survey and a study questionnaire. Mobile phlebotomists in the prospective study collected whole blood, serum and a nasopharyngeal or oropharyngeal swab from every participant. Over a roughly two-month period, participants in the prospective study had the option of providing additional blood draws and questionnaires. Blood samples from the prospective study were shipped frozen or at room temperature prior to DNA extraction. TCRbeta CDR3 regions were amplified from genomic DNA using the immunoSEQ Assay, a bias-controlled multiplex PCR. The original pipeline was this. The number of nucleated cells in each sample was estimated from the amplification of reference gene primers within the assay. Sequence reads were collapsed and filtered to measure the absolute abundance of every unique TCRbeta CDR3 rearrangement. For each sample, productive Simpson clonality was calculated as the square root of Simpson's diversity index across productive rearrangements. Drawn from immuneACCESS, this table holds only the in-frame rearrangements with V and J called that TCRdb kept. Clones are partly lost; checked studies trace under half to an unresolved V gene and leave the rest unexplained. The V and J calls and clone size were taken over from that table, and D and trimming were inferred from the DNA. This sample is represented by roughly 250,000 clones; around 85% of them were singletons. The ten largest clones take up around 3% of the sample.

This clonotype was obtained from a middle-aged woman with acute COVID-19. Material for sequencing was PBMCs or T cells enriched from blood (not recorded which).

This receptor has the CDR3 CAIGTGGSETQYF. The bases read TGTGCCATCGGGACAGGGGGTAGCGAGACCCAGTACTTC. This receptor chain uses TRBV10-3 and TRBJ2-5; a stretch of 11 junction bases matches TRBD1. CDR1 ENHRY and CDR2 SYGVKD were looked up in the germline V gene. After removal of 8 bases from V and 5 bases from J, the junction retains 4 bases not matched to a gene. The CDR3 runs 13 amino acids, cysteine and phenylalanine included. Just CDR3 DNA is preserved here, 39 bases in frame from base 1.